This T cell receptor (beta chain) was observed in a study of T cells in Graves' hyperthyroidism and ophthalmopathy. Study outcomes and limitations: In blood, most of the thyroid clonotypes expanded above 0.001 were also present.

The authors deemed Graves' hyperthyroidism stable absent ophthalmopathy progression within 18 months. The study enrolled patients aged 18 to 65 with newly diagnosed hyperthyroidism of under 2 months' duration. Together with thyroid ultrasound, orbital computed tomography, serum thyroxine and TRAb, clinical symptoms were used for diagnoses. The CDR3 length is 15 residues. V lost 6 bases and J 5 bases, leaving 19 bases between the germline ends. The germline V gene encodes CDR1 MNHEY and CDR2 SMNVEV (reference sequence). In the case of this clonotype: Its target is unknown.

Amplification yielded TCR beta CDR3 regions, with RNA transcripts as the source. The TCR CDR3 was amplified in a first-round RT-PCR using the HTBI primer set. TCRdb re-called the multiplex PCR reads with MiXCR, one entry per CDR3 protein. Counted here are about 700,000 distinct CDR3 sequences, about 14% occurring once; the ten biggest clones make up 9.5% to 13%. The chain combines TRBV27 with TRBJ2-5; possibly TRBD1 or TRBD2 for D (5 bases each). The sequence was collected from a woman aged 18-35 years with Graves' hyperthyroidism. Sequenced: blood. The CDR3 is CASSTGTFSRETQYF. The CDR3 region has the DNA TGTGCCAGCAGCACCGGGACCTTCAGTAGGGAGACCCAGTACTTC.